This T cell receptor beta chain derives from a study of a mutant IDH1 vaccine in newly diagnosed glioma. Germline values: CDR1 LGHNA, CDR2 YNFKEQ. After removal of 3 bases from V and 6 bases from J, the junction contained 3 bases not matched to a gene. This CDR3 region has 13 residues. Details on this clone: Its specificity is unknown.

This table comes from immunoSEQ multiplex PCR, and its TCRdb copy is limited to in-frame clones, with some not included. The table records 52,000 or so clones, 82% of them present only once. The time point was: week 5, during vaccination. It was 300 ug of mutant IDH1 20-mer peptide that made up each vaccine dose, given with topical imiquimod. J is TRBJ1-2 and V is TRBV4-2; 8 positions match TRBD1. This sequence was found in a woman younger than 35 with glioma. Some clones in this sample may be carry-over from other donors' samples. The input for sequencing was PBMCs, taken from a glioma patient whose treatment included an IDH1 peptide vaccine. In DNA, the CDR3 is TGTGCCAGCAGCCAGGACAGGGTCCATGGCTACACCTTC. Protein: CASSQDRVHGYTF.